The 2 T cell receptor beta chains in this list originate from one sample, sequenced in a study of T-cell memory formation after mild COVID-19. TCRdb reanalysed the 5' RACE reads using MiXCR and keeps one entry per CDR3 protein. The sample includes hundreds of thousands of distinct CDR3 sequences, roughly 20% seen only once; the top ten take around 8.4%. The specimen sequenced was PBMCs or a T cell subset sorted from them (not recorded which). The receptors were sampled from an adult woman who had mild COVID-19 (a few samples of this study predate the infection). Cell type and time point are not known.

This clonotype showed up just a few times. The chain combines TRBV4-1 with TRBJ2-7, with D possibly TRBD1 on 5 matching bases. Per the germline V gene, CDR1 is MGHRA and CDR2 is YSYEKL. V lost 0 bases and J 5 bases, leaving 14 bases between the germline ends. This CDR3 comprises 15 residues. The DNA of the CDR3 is TGCGCCAGCAGCCAAGAGGGCAGGGTAGGGAACGAGCAGTACTTC. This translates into CASSQEGRVGNEQYF.

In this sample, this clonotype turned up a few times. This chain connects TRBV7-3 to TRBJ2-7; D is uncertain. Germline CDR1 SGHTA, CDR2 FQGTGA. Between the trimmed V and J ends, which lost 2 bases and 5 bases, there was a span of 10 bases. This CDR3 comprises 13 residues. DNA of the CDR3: TGTGCCAGCAGCTTATCGGGCGACCACGAGCAGTACTTC. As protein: CASSLSGDHEQYF. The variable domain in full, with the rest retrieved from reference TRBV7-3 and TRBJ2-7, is GAGVSQTPSNKVTEKGKYVELRCDPISGHTALYWYRQSLGQGPEFLIYFQGTGAADDSGLPNDRFFAVRPEGSVSTLKIQRTERGDSAVYLCASSLSGDHEQYFGPGTRLTVT.